The entry below gives a single T cell receptor beta chain sequence along with its context. The entry originates in a study of T cells in tumors after PD-1 blockade. Study as a whole: No patient had prior checkpoint blockade, systemic immunosuppression, or radiotherapy within 4 weeks.

Data came from immunoSEQ multiplex PCR; TCRdb stores just in-frame clones and leaves some out. The sample records 20,000 to 25,000 clones, 78% being singletons. The sample in question was PBMCs, obtained before anti-PD-1 treatment. The TCR originated in a human donor with basal cell carcinoma.

CDR3 sequence: CASSRVTTYEQYF. Written as DNA, the CDR3 is TGTGCCAGCAGCCGTGTGACTACGTACGAGCAGTACTTC. This chain joins TRBV7-2 and TRBJ2-7, with TRBD2 as a possible D gene (5 bases). This CDR3 region has 13 residues. Trimming took 5 bases from V and 4 from J, leaving 12 bases between them. Germline V lookup: CDR1 SGHTA, CDR2 FQGNSA.